A selection of T cell receptor beta chains follows, all from one sample in a study of blood T cells in healthy people across ages. TCRdb re-derived calls from the 5' RACE reads in MiXCR, one entry per CDR3 protein. Among over 600,000 distinct CDR3 sequences listed, more than 35% were seen once. The sequenced material came from blood. The receptors stem from an elderly man in good health. Each CDR3 is given with its conserved first and last residue. A D gene is named only where the DNA matches it firmly. Clone size is shown for a subset of rows, as once, few, many or a class of expanded clone.

J gene: TRBJ1-2; clone size: NA; D gene: TRBD1; V gene: TRBV29-1; CDR3 DNA: TGCAGCGTGCACCCGGGACAGGGGGTTGGCTACACCTTC; CDR3 protein: CSVHPGQGVGYTF
J gene: TRBJ2-1; clone size: NA; D gene: NA; V gene: TRBV20-1; CDR3 DNA: TGTAGTGCTAGAGATCCGGGGTTGATCAATGAGCAGTTCTTC; CDR3 protein: CSARDPGLINEQFF
J gene: TRBJ2-7; clone size: many; D gene: TRBD2; V gene: TRBV20-1; CDR3 DNA: TGCAGTGCTAGCCCGCGACTAGCGGGTTCCTACAATGAGCAGTACTTC; CDR3 protein: CSASPRLAGSYNEQYF
J gene: TRBJ2-3; clone size: NA; D gene: NA; V gene: TRBV10-3; CDR3 DNA: TGTGCCATCAGTGACTGGGGTGGGAGCACAGATACGCAGTATTTT; CDR3 protein: CAISDWGGSTDTQYF
J gene: TRBJ2-1; clone size: NA; D gene: NA; V gene: TRBV29-1; CDR3 DNA: TGCAGCGTTGAGCGGGCGAATAAGGGCAATGAGCAGTTCTTC; CDR3 protein: CSVERANKGNEQFF
J gene: TRBJ2-7; clone size: many; D gene: NA; V gene: TRBV2; CDR3 DNA: TGTGCCAGCAGTGAGGGAATAGCGGAGGCCTACGAGCAGTACTTC; CDR3 protein: CASSEGIAEAYEQYF
J gene: TRBJ2-5; clone size: NA; D gene: NA; V gene: TRBV19; CDR3 DNA: TGTGCCAGTAGTATAGGGGACGGGCAAGAGACCCAGTACTTC; CDR3 protein: CASSIGDGQETQYF
J gene: TRBJ2-5; clone size: few; D gene: NA; V gene: TRBV29-1; CDR3 DNA: TGCAGCGTTGAGAGGGAACCGGGGACCCAGTACTTC; CDR3 protein: CSVEREPGTQYF
J gene: TRBJ1-6; clone size: NA; D gene: TRBD1; V gene: TRBV30; CDR3 DNA: TGTGCCTGGACGACAGGGTTGAACTCACCCCTCCACTTT; CDR3 protein: CAWTTGLNSPLHF
J gene: TRBJ2-5; clone size: few; D gene: TRBD1; V gene: TRBV9; CDR3 DNA: TGTGCCAGCAGCGCAACCGGGACAGGGGCTGAGACCCAGTACTTC; CDR3 protein: CASSATGTGAETQYF
J gene: TRBJ2-6; clone size: NA; D gene: NA; V gene: TRBV5-1; CDR3 DNA: TGCGCCAGCAGCTTGATTACAGGGAACGGGGCCAACGTCCTGACTTTC; CDR3 protein: CASSLITGNGANVLTF
J gene: TRBJ2-6; clone size: few; D gene: NA; V gene: TRBV2; CDR3 DNA: TGTGCCAGCAGTGACGCGGGCTGGGCCAACGTCCTGACTTTC; CDR3 protein: CASSDAGWANVLTF
J gene: TRBJ2-7; clone size: NA; D gene: TRBD2; V gene: TRBV20-1; CDR3 DNA: TGCAGTGCTGAGAGAACTAGCGGGGGGTTCTACGAGCAGTACTTC; CDR3 protein: CSAERTSGGFYEQYF
J gene: TRBJ1-2; clone size: NA; D gene: TRBD1; V gene: TRBV5-1; CDR3 DNA: TGCGCCAGCAGCTCCAACCATTTTTCGACAGGGGCTAACTATGGCTACACCTTC; CDR3 protein: CASSSNHFSTGANYGYTF
J gene: TRBJ2-1; clone size: NA; D gene: NA; V gene: TRBV20-1; CDR3 DNA: TGCAGTGCTAGTAACGTGGGGGCCAATGAGCAGTTCTTC; CDR3 protein: CSASNVGANEQFF
J gene: TRBJ2-7; clone size: NA; D gene: NA; V gene: TRBV5-1; CDR3 DNA: TGCGCCAGCAGCCCAACGACGGCTGGATCCTACGAGCAGTACTTC; CDR3 protein: CASSPTTAGSYEQYF
J gene: TRBJ2-1; clone size: NA; D gene: NA; V gene: TRBV2; CDR3 DNA: TGTGCCAGCCTGGAGGGGGCTAGTGAGCAGTTCTTC; CDR3 protein: CASLEGASEQFF
J gene: TRBJ2-2; clone size: NA; D gene: NA; V gene: TRBV7-2; CDR3 DNA: TGTGCCAGCAGCTTCGCGACTAGCACCGGGGAGCTGTTTTTT; CDR3 protein: CASSFATSTGELFF
J gene: TRBJ2-7; clone size: NA; D gene: NA; V gene: TRBV6-1; CDR3 DNA: TGTGCCAGCAGTGACACCGGGTTTGGGTACGAGCAGTACTTC; CDR3 protein: CASSDTGFGYEQYF
J gene: TRBJ2-5; clone size: NA; D gene: NA; V gene: TRBV3-1; CDR3 DNA: TGTGCCAGCAGCCAAGATCCCTGGGAGACCCAGTACTTC; CDR3 protein: CASSQDPWETQYF